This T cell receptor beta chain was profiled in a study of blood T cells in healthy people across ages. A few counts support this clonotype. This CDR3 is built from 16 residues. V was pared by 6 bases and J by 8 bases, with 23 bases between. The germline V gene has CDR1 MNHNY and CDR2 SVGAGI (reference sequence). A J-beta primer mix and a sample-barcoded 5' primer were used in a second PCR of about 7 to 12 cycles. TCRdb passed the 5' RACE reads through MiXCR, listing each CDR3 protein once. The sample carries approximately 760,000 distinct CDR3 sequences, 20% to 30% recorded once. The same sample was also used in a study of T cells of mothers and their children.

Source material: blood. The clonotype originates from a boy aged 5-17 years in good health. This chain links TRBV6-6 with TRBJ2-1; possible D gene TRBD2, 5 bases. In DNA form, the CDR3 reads TGTGCCAGCAGACTAAGTGCTGGCTCGGGGAGTTATGAGCAGTTCTTC. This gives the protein CASRLSAGSGSYEQFF.